The sequence of this TCR beta chain was determined in a study of blood T cell repertoires in COVID-19. Looking at the study overall: Samples representing acute and convalescent COVID-19 were sourced from the United States, Italy and Spain. T cells, B-cell-depleted T cells, or PBMCs supplied cDNA or gDNA.

Trimming took off 6 bases at V and 9 bases at J, with 21 bases between the two ends. CDR1 LGHDT and CDR2 YNNKEL come from the germline V gene (reference sequence). The CDR3 is made up of 15 amino acids. How the authors handled the data: How many nucleated cells were present was estimated from reference gene primer amplification. Measured with immunoSEQ multiplex PCR; TCRdb has only the in-frame clones, and not every one. V, J and clone size reflect that table, while D and trimming were determined from the DNA. The sample records about 360,000 clones, around 87% being singletons. The TCR sequence derives from a human donor in a cohort sampled during active COVID-19. The V call is TRBV3-1 (or the pseudogene TRBV3-2), the J call TRBJ2-1; D possibly corresponds to TRBD2 (6 bases). The material sequenced was peripheral blood. In DNA form, the CDR3 reads TGTGCCAGCAGTCGGACCCGCGGGACGGGGAGTGAGCAGTTCTTC. It encodes CASSRTRGTGSEQFF.